The 26 T cell receptor beta chains in this list originate from one sample, sequenced in a study of vaccination and CD4 T cells after COVID-19 (dated 2022 in TCRdb). The library was prepared using PCR. Instrument used: Illumina iSeq 100. DNA from cultured CD4+ T cells was subjected to TCR sequencing with the Oncomine TCR Beta short-read assay at the Johns Hopkins FTIC core. TCRdb reran the public reads through fastp at Q25 and MiXCR, keeping productive beta chains. Every CDR3 protein is listed once, alongside the most common genes and DNA of its rows. The sample has about 19,000 distinct CDR3 sequences on record, approximately 42% of them singletons. The ten biggest clones cover around 6.9% of the sample. Per the publication, the treatment or condition label means: roughly 11-day PBMC culture with coronavirus spike peptide pools or control peptides (ViraFEST assay). These receptors' targets are unknown.

The material sequenced was CD4+ T cells from blood, cultured in vitro, taken before SARS-CoV-2 vaccination. Receptors were obtained from a human donor who had recovered from COVID-19.

This clonotype was counted a few times. This chain connects TRBV20-1 to TRBJ1-1; TRBD1 might be the D (6 bases). Germline loops: CDR1 DFQATT, CDR2 SNEGSKA (reference sequence). The CDR3 length is 10 residues. V was clipped by 5 bases and J by 10 bases, with 11 bases between them. The chain's CDR3 is CSARRGVAFF. CDR3 in DNA: TGCAGTGCTCGCAGGGGAGTAGCTTTCTTT.

The V call is TRBV7-2, the J call TRBJ1-5; 8 bases are shared with TRBD1. V was clipped by 5 bases and J by 0 bases; unmatched bases: 6. Germline V CDR1 and CDR2: SGHTA, FQGNSA. CDR3 size: 16 residues. This CDR3 reads CASSLSGQGSNQPQHF. CDR3 sequence (DNA): TGTGCCAGCAGCCTTAGCGGACAGGGTAGCAATCAGCCCCAGCATTTT.

This clonotype came up a few times. This chain connects TRBV10-2 to TRBJ2-7, with D possibly being TRBD1 (6 bases). CDR1 WSHSY and CDR2 SAAADI come from the germline V gene. The V and J ends lost 0 bases and 7 bases respectively, with 19 bases between them. The CDR3 has 16 amino acids. CDR3 DNA sequence: TGCGCCAGCAGTGAGTCCGGACAGAGTCTACGAGCGGAGCAGTACTTC. Encoded protein: CASSESGQSLRAEQYF.

V and J are TRBV27 and TRBJ2-7; 9 bases are a match to TRBD1. Germline lookup yields CDR1 MNHEY and CDR2 SMNVEV (reference sequence). This CDR3 comprises 14 residues. The V gene end was trimmed by 5 bases and the J gene end by 4 bases; junction bases not matched to a gene: 6. Here the CDR3 DNA reads TGTGCCAGCAGTCGATCCGGGACAGGGTACGAGCAGTACTTC. Translated: CASSRSGTGYEQYF.

V usage is TRBV5-4 and J usage is TRBJ2-3; 8 nucleotides agree with TRBD2. The J segment lost 5 bases and the V segment lost 3 bases, leaving 14 bases of the junction unmatched. Germline values: CDR1 SGHNT, CDR2 YYREEE (reference sequence). CDR3 size: 17 residues. CDR3 residues: CASSSGARAGGKDTQYF. CDR3 in DNA: TGTGCCAGCAGCTCGGGGGCTCGTGCGGGGGGTAAAGATACGCAGTATTTT.

The genes are TRBV23-1 and TRBJ1-3; D gene uncertain. TRBV23-1 is an ORF; its function is uncertain. Trimming cost V 1 base and J 0 bases, with 13 bases left between them. The CDR3 spans 17 residues. CDR3 sequence reads: CASSQLGSAVSGNTIYF. In DNA, the CDR3 is TGCGCCAGCAGTCAATTAGGGTCAGCCGTCTCTGGAAACACCATATATTTT.

The chain uses TRBV29-1 and TRBJ2-4; D is possibly TRBD2 (6 bases). The CDR3 consists of 13 residues. Germline values: CDR1 SQVTM, CDR2 ANQGSEA. Trimming cost V 5 bases and J 1 base, with 9 bases left between them. The CDR3 sequence: CSVRDSAKNIQYF. DNA for the CDR3: TGCAGCGTTCGGGACTCTGCCAAAAACATTCAGTACTTC.

V is TRBV10-3 and J is TRBJ2-1; 7 bases are shared with TRBD2. The junction had 12 bases not matched to a gene; V was cut back by 10 bases and J by 0 bases. Germline V gene sequence: CDR1 ENHRY, CDR2 SYGVKD. The CDR3 sequence is 16 residues long. The CDR3 region has the DNA TGTGCCACCCGTCCGATAGCGGGCAGCTCCTACAATGAGCAGTTCTTC. It specifies CATRPIAGSSYNEQFF.

Turning to this clonotype: Germline is not matched at one junction end, which may reflect a read error. The CDR3 sequence is CASQQNADTQYF. Written as DNA, the CDR3 is TGCGCCAGCCAACAGAATGCAGATACGCAGTATTTT. V is TRBV6-1 and J is TRBJ2-3; D is undetermined. CDR3 length: 12 residues. CDR1 MNHNS and CDR2 SASEGT come from the germline V gene.

The V gene is TRBV7-3, the J gene TRBJ1-1; D unclear. CDR1 SGHTA and CDR2 FQGTGA come from the germline V gene. This CDR3 contains 14 residues. V was clipped by 5 bases and J by 2 bases, with 12 bases between them. CDR3 sequence reads: CASSDHAANTEAFF. The CDR3 region has the DNA TGTGCCAGCAGCGACCACGCGGCAAACACTGAAGCTTTCTTT.

The sample holds a few counts of this clonotype. This chain links TRBV29-1 with TRBJ1-2, with 7 bases aligning to TRBD1. The CDR3 has 12 residues. Germline V gene lookup returns CDR1 SQVTM and CDR2 ANQGSEA. V was clipped by 4 bases and J by 7 bases; unmatched bases: 6. The chain's CDR3 is CSVVAGGSGYTF. The CDR3 nucleotides read TGCAGCGTTGTTGCAGGGGGAAGTGGCTACACCTTC.

The chain carries TRBV12-3 or TRBV12-4 and TRBJ2-7; 7 bases fit TRBD1. Trimming removed 5 bases from V and 3 bases from J; junction bases left unmatched: 4. The CDR3 is made up of 13 amino acids. CDR3 in amino acids: CASSHAGGYEQYF. The CDR3 DNA reads as TGTGCCAGCAGTCATGCAGGGGGCTACGAGCAGTACTTC.

This clonotype appeared a few times. The V gene is TRBV27, the J gene TRBJ2-5, with TRBD1 matching 7 bases. The CDR3 runs 13 residues. Germline CDR1 and CDR2: MNHEY and SMNVEV (reference sequence). Losses at the gene ends were 8 bases for V and 2 bases for J; bases not matched to a gene: 5. Here the CDR3 reads CASGRDRQETQYF. The CDR3 coding sequence is TGTGCCAGCGGAAGGGACAGACAAGAGACCCAGTACTTC.

The rearrangement joins TRBV5-4 to TRBJ2-5; 9 bases align to TRBD1. Germline lookup yields CDR1 SGHNT and CDR2 YYREEE (reference sequence). CDR3 length: 13 amino acids. Trimming took 4 bases from V and 7 from J; bases not matched to a gene: 5. The CDR3 sequence is CASSKGQGVTQYF. CDR3 nucleotide sequence: TGTGCCAGCAGCAAGGGACAGGGCGTGACCCAGTACTTC.

This clonotype occurred a few times. One junction end does not reproduce the germline sequence, and a read error may be involved. V and J are TRBV5-4 and TRBJ1-2; D might be TRBD1 (6 bases). CDR3 length equals 14 residues. Germline CDR1 and CDR2: SGHNT and YYREEE (reference sequence). The CDR3 coding sequence is TGTGCCAGCAGGAGGGACACAGAGGATTTGGAAAGGCACTTC. Its protein product is CASRRDTEDLERHF.

This clonotype was seen a handful of times. The rearrangement uses TRBV7-2 and TRBJ2-3; 11 bases match TRBD2. This CDR3 spans 14 amino acids. The V gene's germline CDR1 is SGHTA and CDR2 FQGNSA. Trimming removed 5 bases from V and 6 bases from J; junction bases left unmatched: 4. The CDR3 region is CASSRLAGSDTQYF. The CDR3 DNA follows: TGTGCCAGCAGCCGACTAGCGGGAAGCGATACGCAGTATTTT.

V and J are TRBV10-3 and TRBJ1-2; TRBD1 might be the D (5 bases). Trimming took 1 base from V and 7 from J, leaving 10 bases between them. Germline V gene sequence: CDR1 ENHRY, CDR2 SYGVKD. The CDR3 runs 13 residues. The CDR3 reads CAISEYLGTGYTF. CDR3 in DNA: TGTGCCATCAGTGAGTACCTGGGGACTGGCTACACCTTC.

The V gene is TRBV12-3 or TRBV12-4, the J gene TRBJ1-2; TRBD1 might be the D (5 bases). V was clipped by 6 bases and J by 0 bases, with 17 bases between them. The CDR3 length is 16 residues. CDR3: CASSHTVGPTNYGYTF. CDR3 bases: TGTGCCAGCAGCCACACAGTGGGACCGACTAACTATGGCTACACCTTC.

The chain joins TRBV6-1 to TRBJ1-2, with unresolved D. From germline, CDR1 is MNHNS and CDR2 SASEGT. V lost 6 bases and J 1 base, leaving 6 bases between the germline ends. The CDR3 consists of 12 residues. DNA for the CDR3: TGTGCCAGCAGGACCCTTAACTATGGCTACACCTTC. It specifies CASRTLNYGYTF.

This sequence joins TRBV4-1 and TRBJ1-2; possible D gene TRBD1, 6 bases. From germline, CDR1 is MGHRA and CDR2 YSYEKL. The CDR3 covers 14 residues. The V end lost 4 bases, the J end lost 3 bases, and 12 bases lay between the germline ends. The DNA for the CDR3 is TGCGCCAGCAGCCGGACGACAGGCGACTATGGCTACACCTTC. Translating it yields CASSRTTGDYGYTF.

The V and J genes are TRBV6-2 or TRBV6-3 and TRBJ1-5, with D uncertain. The CDR3 is 11 amino acids. From germline, CDR1 is MNHEY and CDR2 SVGEGT. The V end was cut by 5 bases, the J end by 7 bases, with 6 bases between. CDR3 nucleotides: TGTGCCAGCAGTAATAACCAGCCCCAGCATTTT. This codes for CASSNNQPQHF.

This sequence joins TRBV27 and TRBJ1-3; D is unclear. CDR3 length equals 15 residues. Trimming removed 0 bases at V and 0 bases at J, with 6 bases between. The germline CDR1 and CDR2 sequences are MNHEY and SMNVEV (reference sequence). The CDR3 protein is CASSLSPISGNTIYF. CDR3 nucleotide sequence: TGTGCCAGCAGTTTATCCCCAATCTCTGGAAACACCATATATTTT.

The chain carries TRBV9 and TRBJ2-7; D not resolved. Per germline, CDR1 SGDLS and CDR2 YYNGEE. Trimming stripped 3 bases from V and 0 bases from J, with 13 bases between. CDR3 size: 15 residues. This chain's CDR3 is CASSARPASSYEQYF. CDR3 sequence (DNA): TGTGCCAGCAGCGCCCGGCCGGCCAGCTCCTACGAGCAGTACTTC.

The rearrangement joins TRBV12-3 or TRBV12-4 to TRBJ2-7; 9 bases are shared with TRBD2. With V trimmed by 6 bases and J by 1 base, 4 bases remained unmatched. The CDR3 sequence is 14 residues long. The CDR3 is CASSPTSGSYEQYF. DNA of the CDR3: TGTGCCAGCAGCCCGACTAGCGGATCCTACGAGCAGTACTTC.

This clonotype was observed a handful of times. V is TRBV7-3 and J is TRBJ1-2; D might be TRBD1 (5 bases). This CDR3 has 15 residues. CDR1 is SGHTA and CDR2 is FQGTGA in the germline V gene. With 1 base removed from V and 4 bases from J, the gap between germline ends came to 13 bases. CDR3 DNA: TGTGCCAGCAGCTTAAAAGGGGATGGGAGCTATGGCTACACCTTC. Amino acids: CASSLKGDGSYGYTF. The full variable domain, completed using reference TRBV7-3 and TRBJ1-2, is GAGVSQTPSNKVTEKGKYVELRCDPISGHTALYWYRQSLGQGPEFLIYFQGTGAADDSGLPNDRFFAVRPEGSVSTLKIQRTERGDSAVYLCASSLKGDGSYGYTFGSGTRLTVV.

J is TRBJ1-2 and V is TRBV3-1, with D perhaps TRBD1 (6 bases). CDR1 and CDR2 (germline): LGHDT, YNNKEL (reference sequence). The CDR3 sequence is 15 residues long. Trimming stripped 6 bases from V and 1 base from J, with 15 bases between. This CDR3 is CASSQKADSNYGYTF. The CDR3 coding sequence is TGTGCCAGCAGTCAGAAAGCGGACAGTAACTATGGCTACACCTTC.